This T cell receptor (beta chain) was found in a study of tumor and adjacent non-tumor tissue in lung cancer. Background on the study: There were 11 to 13 adenocarcinoma, a couple of squamous cell carcinoma and 1 small cell lung cancer cases.

The CDR3 is 14 residues long. Germline CDR1 and CDR2: WSHSY and SAAADI. A modified ARM-PCR protocol with three rounds of nested PCR amplified TCRbeta. TCRdb re-called the multiplex PCR reads with MiXCR, one entry per CDR3 protein. Among tens of thousands of distinct CDR3 sequences listed, 76% were seen once. A word on this clonotype: The junction does not match germline at one end; this may be a read error.

No cell sorting was done before RNA was extracted from the tissue. The normal lung tissue was taken more than 3 cm from the tumor edge. The sample was distant non-tumor lung tissue. This TCR came from a man in his 70s with non-small cell lung cancer. The V gene is TRBV10-2, the J gene TRBJ2-3; the D is unclear. The CDR3: CATSLLLSPDTQYF. The CDR3 DNA sequence: TGCGCCACCAGTCTACTGTTGAGTCCAGATACGCAATATTTT.